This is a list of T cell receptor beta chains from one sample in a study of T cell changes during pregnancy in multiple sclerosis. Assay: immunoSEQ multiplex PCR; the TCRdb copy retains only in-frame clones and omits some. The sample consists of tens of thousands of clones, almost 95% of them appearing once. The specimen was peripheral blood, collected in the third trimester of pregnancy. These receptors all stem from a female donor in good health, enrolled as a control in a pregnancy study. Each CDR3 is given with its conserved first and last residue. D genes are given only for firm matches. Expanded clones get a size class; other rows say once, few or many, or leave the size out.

CDR3 DNA: TGTGCCAGCAGCGCAAGAGGGGGTCCAAGGACTGAAGCTTTCTTT
CDR3 protein: CASSARGGPRTEAFF
CDR3 length: 15
D gene: NA
J gene: TRBJ1-1
clone size: NA
V gene: TRBV7-9

CDR3 DNA: TGTGCCAGCAGTGTAAGACAGGGGGTCTACGAGCAGTACTTC
CDR3 protein: CASSVRQGVYEQYF
CDR3 length: 14
D gene: TRBD1
J gene: TRBJ2-7
clone size: NA
V gene: TRBV25-1

CDR3 DNA: TGTGCCATCCGGGACAGGGGTGCGTCTAATGAAAAACTGTTTTTT
CDR3 protein: CAIRDRGASNEKLFF
CDR3 length: 15
D gene: TRBD1
J gene: TRBJ1-4
clone size: NA
V gene: TRBV28

CDR3 DNA: TGCGCCAGCAGCCAAGATCCAGCGGGAGAGGGGGTTAATGAGCAGTTCTTC
CDR3 protein: CASSQDPAGEGVNEQFF
CDR3 length: 17
D gene: TRBD2
J gene: TRBJ2-1
clone size: NA
V gene: TRBV4-3

CDR3 DNA: TGTGCCAGTAGTATCAGCGGTGGGGAGCTGTTTTTT
CDR3 protein: CASSISGGELFF
CDR3 length: 12
D gene: NA
J gene: TRBJ2-2
clone size: NA
V gene: TRBV19

CDR3 DNA: TGTGCCAGCAGCCCCGGACTAGCGCAGTTGGGTACGCAGTATTTT
CDR3 protein: CASSPGLAQLGTQYF
CDR3 length: 15
D gene: TRBD2
J gene: TRBJ2-3
clone size: NA
V gene: TRBV5-4

CDR3 DNA: TGCGCCAGCAGCGGTAGACAGGGGAAGAGCTATGGCTACACCTTC
CDR3 protein: CASSGRQGKSYGYTF
CDR3 length: 15
D gene: TRBD1
J gene: TRBJ1-2
clone size: NA
V gene: TRBV5-1

CDR3 DNA: TGTGCCAGCAGTGGAAGTATTGGGAGAAATGAAAAACTGTTTTTT
CDR3 protein: CASSGSIGRNEKLFF
CDR3 length: 15
D gene: NA
J gene: TRBJ1-4
clone size: NA
V gene: TRBV2

CDR3 DNA: TGTGCCAGCAGTCCCGGGGGGCAGGGTAGTAGTGAAAAACTGTTTTTT
CDR3 protein: CASSPGGQGSSEKLFF
CDR3 length: 16
D gene: NA
J gene: TRBJ1-4
clone size: NA
V gene: TRBV7-2

CDR3 DNA: TGTGCCAGCTCCCCTATTGGCGGGGGCACCGCCTACGAGCAGTACTTC
CDR3 protein: CASSPIGGGTAYEQYF
CDR3 length: 16
D gene: NA
J gene: TRBJ2-7
clone size: once
V gene: TRBV18

CDR3 DNA: TGTGCCAGCAGCAATTCCGGGACTAGCGGACCAAATGAGCAGTTCTTC
CDR3 protein: CASSNSGTSGPNEQFF
CDR3 length: 16
D gene: TRBD2
J gene: TRBJ2-1
clone size: NA
V gene: TRBV7-3

CDR3 DNA: TGTGCCAGCTCACCCCCGGGACTCCCCTACGAGCAGTACTTC
CDR3 protein: CASSPPGLPYEQYF
CDR3 length: 14
D gene: NA
J gene: TRBJ2-7
clone size: NA
V gene: TRBV18

CDR3 DNA: TGTGCCAGCAGCTTAGTAGTTTTCACCGGGGAGCTGTTTTTT
CDR3 protein: CASSLVVFTGELFF
CDR3 length: 14
D gene: NA
J gene: TRBJ2-2
clone size: once
V gene: TRBV11-2

CDR3 DNA: TGTGCCAGCAGCGCCCGGGACAGGGTCAATGAGCAGTTCTTC
CDR3 protein: CASSARDRVNEQFF
CDR3 length: 14
D gene: TRBD1
J gene: TRBJ2-1
clone size: NA
V gene: TRBV7-9

CDR3 DNA: TGTGCCAGCAGCTTAGCGTCACTAGCGGGAGGTTACGGGGAGCTGTTTTTT
CDR3 protein: CASSLASLAGGYGELFF
CDR3 length: 17
D gene: TRBD2
J gene: TRBJ2-2
clone size: NA
V gene: TRBV7-2

CDR3 DNA: TGCAGTGCTAGAACCGGGGATACGCAGTATTTT
CDR3 protein: CSARTGDTQYF
CDR3 length: 11
D gene: NA
J gene: TRBJ2-3
clone size: NA
V gene: TRBV20-1

CDR3 DNA: TGTGCCAGCAGCTTAAACCGGGACAGGGGGAACACTGAAGCTTTCTTT
CDR3 protein: CASSLNRDRGNTEAFF
CDR3 length: 16
D gene: TRBD1
J gene: TRBJ1-1
clone size: NA
V gene: TRBV11-2

CDR3 DNA: TGTGCCAGCAGCGTAGCTTCTGGGCCAAGCATAAGGACCGGGGAGCTGTTTTTT
CDR3 protein: CASSVASGPSIRTGELFF
CDR3 length: 18
D gene: NA
J gene: TRBJ2-2
clone size: NA
V gene: TRBV9

CDR3 DNA: TGTGCCTGGGGCCGGGGGGGCGGGGAGCTGTTTTTT
CDR3 protein: CAWGRGGGELFF
CDR3 length: 12
D gene: TRBD2
J gene: TRBJ2-2
clone size: NA
V gene: TRBV30

CDR3 DNA: TGCGCCAGCAGCTTGGCATACAGCGGCTACACCTACAATGAGCAGTTCTTC
CDR3 protein: CASSLAYSGYTYNEQFF
CDR3 length: 17
D gene: NA
J gene: TRBJ2-1
clone size: NA
V gene: TRBV5-1

CDR3 DNA: TGTGCCAGCAGCCCGACAGGGGGCAGGGAGCAGTACTTC
CDR3 protein: CASSPTGGREQYF
CDR3 length: 13
D gene: TRBD1
J gene: TRBJ2-7
clone size: once
V gene: TRBV7-3

CDR3 DNA: TGCGCCAGCAGCTTGCAACCCGGGGGACTACAAGAGACCCAGTACTTC
CDR3 protein: CASSLQPGGLQETQYF
CDR3 length: 16
D gene: TRBD2
J gene: TRBJ2-5
clone size: NA
V gene: TRBV5-1

CDR3 DNA: TGTGCCAGCAGCGAACCGGGACACCTGGTGGGAAAGCAGTTCTTC
CDR3 protein: CASSEPGHLVGKQFF
CDR3 length: 15
D gene: NA
J gene: TRBJ2-1
clone size: NA
V gene: TRBV5-4

CDR3 DNA: TGTGCCAGCAGCCAAGATCGGGCGAGGAGACTAGCGGGAGTAGTTACGCAGTATTTT
CDR3 protein: CASSQDRARRLAGVVTQYF
CDR3 length: 19
D gene: TRBD2
J gene: TRBJ2-3
clone size: NA
V gene: TRBV4-2

CDR3 DNA: TGTGCCAGCAGCTTGACTAGTCTGGAGACCCAGTACTTC
CDR3 protein: CASSLTSLETQYF
CDR3 length: 13
D gene: NA
J gene: TRBJ2-5
clone size: NA
V gene: TRBV7-3

CDR3 DNA: TGTGCCAGCAGCCCAGGACAGGGGGCAAGATATGGCTACACCTTC
CDR3 protein: CASSPGQGARYGYTF
CDR3 length: 15
D gene: TRBD1
J gene: TRBJ1-2
clone size: NA
V gene: TRBV7-9

CDR3 DNA: TGTGCCAGCCGAAGCCTCCGGGACATCCGGCAACTATACGAGCAGTACTTC
CDR3 protein: CASRSLRDIRQLYEQYF
CDR3 length: 17
D gene: NA
J gene: TRBJ2-7
clone size: NA
V gene: TRBV28

CDR3 DNA: TGCGCCAGCAGCATAGGGGAAGGGTACACTGAAGCTTTCTTT
CDR3 protein: CASSIGEGYTEAFF
CDR3 length: 14
D gene: NA
J gene: TRBJ1-1
clone size: NA
V gene: TRBV5-1

CDR3 DNA: TGTGCCAGCAGTGCCTTTGGCCCCGGGGTGTCGTTCACCGGGGAGCTGTTTTTT
CDR3 protein: CASSAFGPGVSFTGELFF
CDR3 length: 18
D gene: NA
J gene: TRBJ2-2
clone size: once
V gene: TRBV27

CDR3 DNA: TGTGCCAGCAGCGAGACTAGCGGGGGGAACAATGAGCAGTTCTTC
CDR3 protein: CASSETSGGNNEQFF
CDR3 length: 15
D gene: TRBD2
J gene: TRBJ2-1
clone size: NA
V gene: TRBV6-4

CDR3 DNA: TGTGCCAGCAGTTACCACAACTCCTACGAGCAGTACTTC
CDR3 protein: CASSYHNSYEQYF
CDR3 length: 13
D gene: NA
J gene: TRBJ2-7
clone size: NA
V gene: TRBV6-5

CDR3 DNA: TGCGCCAGCAGCCAGCTTGTTGGGAGCACTGAAGCTTTCTTT
CDR3 protein: CASSQLVGSTEAFF
CDR3 length: 14
D gene: NA
J gene: TRBJ1-1
clone size: NA
V gene: TRBV4-1

CDR3 DNA: TGTGCCAGCAGTTCCTCGGTGAGAGGGGAGCAGTACTTC
CDR3 protein: CASSSSVRGEQYF
CDR3 length: 13
D gene: NA
J gene: TRBJ2-7
clone size: NA
V gene: TRBV27

CDR3 DNA: TGTGCCAGCAGCTTAGGGGCGGGAGGTAGGAATGAGCAGTTCTTC
CDR3 protein: CASSLGAGGRNEQFF
CDR3 length: 15
D gene: TRBD2
J gene: TRBJ2-1
clone size: NA
V gene: TRBV7-9

CDR3 DNA: TGCGCCAGCAGCCTCCTCGGGACAGCTGAAGCTTTCTTT
CDR3 protein: CASSLLGTAEAFF
CDR3 length: 13
D gene: TRBD1
J gene: TRBJ1-1
clone size: NA
V gene: TRBV4-1

CDR3 DNA: TGTGCCTGGAGTGACAGGGAAGACCAGCCCCAGCATTTT
CDR3 protein: CAWSDREDQPQHF
CDR3 length: 13
D gene: NA
J gene: TRBJ1-5
clone size: few
V gene: TRBV30

CDR3 DNA: TGCAGCGTTGACGATAGTCTTCCTGAAGCTTTCTTT
CDR3 protein: CSVDDSLPEAFF
CDR3 length: 12
D gene: NA
J gene: TRBJ1-1
clone size: NA
V gene: TRBV29-1

CDR3 DNA: TGCAGCGTTGGCGGGAGGGCCTCCTCCTACGAGCAGTACTTC
CDR3 protein: CSVGGRASSYEQYF
CDR3 length: 14
D gene: TRBD2
J gene: TRBJ2-7
clone size: NA
V gene: TRBV29-1

CDR3 DNA: TGTGCCAGCAGCCCCGGGACAGGAGAGAATCAGCCCCAGCATTTT
CDR3 protein: CASSPGTGENQPQHF
CDR3 length: 15
D gene: TRBD1
J gene: TRBJ1-5
clone size: NA
V gene: TRBV4-2

CDR3 DNA: TGTGCCAGTAGTAAACGGCAGGCCTACAATGAGCAGTTCTTC
CDR3 protein: CASSKRQAYNEQFF
CDR3 length: 14
D gene: NA
J gene: TRBJ2-1
clone size: NA
V gene: TRBV19

CDR3 DNA: TGTGCCAGTAGTCCGAGCGGGGGGACAGCGAAGTTCTATGGCTACACCTTC
CDR3 protein: CASSPSGGTAKFYGYTF
CDR3 length: 17
D gene: TRBD1
J gene: TRBJ1-2
clone size: once
V gene: TRBV19

CDR3 DNA: TGTGCCAGCAGCTTGGACGTGGGGAGCTCCTACGAGCAGTACTTC
CDR3 protein: CASSLDVGSSYEQYF
CDR3 length: 15
D gene: NA
J gene: TRBJ2-7
clone size: NA
V gene: TRBV5-4

CDR3 DNA: TGTGCCAGCAGTTACTCGAGATATTCGGGCCAAGAGACCCAGTACTTC
CDR3 protein: CASSYSRYSGQETQYF
CDR3 length: 16
D gene: NA
J gene: TRBJ2-5
clone size: NA
V gene: TRBV6-5

CDR3 DNA: TGTGCCAGCAGTTTACGACATAGCTCTGGGGCCAACGTCCTGACTTTC
CDR3 protein: CASSLRHSSGANVLTF
CDR3 length: 16
D gene: NA
J gene: TRBJ2-6
clone size: NA
V gene: TRBV27

CDR3 DNA: TGTGCCAGCAGTTACTATGGGGGCAACACCGGGGAGCTGTTTTTT
CDR3 protein: CASSYYGGNTGELFF
CDR3 length: 15
D gene: NA
J gene: TRBJ2-2
clone size: NA
V gene: TRBV6-5

CDR3 DNA: TGTGCCAGCAGTGGATGGGACAGGGAGACAATCCCTGCGTACTTC
CDR3 protein: CASSGWDRETIPAYF
CDR3 length: 15
D gene: TRBD1
J gene: TRBJ2-7
clone size: NA
V gene: TRBV6-1

CDR3 DNA: TGTGCCAGCAGCCTCACAGGGGGCGGTGGCTACACCTTC
CDR3 protein: CASSLTGGGGYTF
CDR3 length: 13
D gene: TRBD1
J gene: TRBJ1-2
clone size: NA
V gene: TRBV6-5

CDR3 DNA: TGTGCCACCAGCAGTACAGGGTTTCGGTCACCCCTCCACTTT
CDR3 protein: CATSSTGFRSPLHF
CDR3 length: 14
D gene: NA
J gene: TRBJ1-6
clone size: once
V gene: TRBV15

CDR3 DNA: TGTGCCAGCAGCTTGGCCGGGACAGGAGCTGGCTACACCTTC
CDR3 protein: CASSLAGTGAGYTF
CDR3 length: 14
D gene: TRBD1
J gene: TRBJ1-2
clone size: NA
V gene: TRBV11-2

CDR3 DNA: TGTGCCAGCTCACCCCAGGGACGGGAGGGGACCCAGTACTTC
CDR3 protein: CASSPQGREGTQYF
CDR3 length: 14
D gene: TRBD2
J gene: TRBJ2-5
clone size: NA
V gene: TRBV18

CDR3 DNA: TGTGCCAGCTCACCGCCCGCGGGGCAGCCCCAGCATTTT
CDR3 protein: CASSPPAGQPQHF
CDR3 length: 13
D gene: NA
J gene: TRBJ1-5
clone size: once
V gene: TRBV18

CDR3 DNA: TGTGCCAGCCATTGGACAGGCAATGAAAAACTGTTTTTT
CDR3 protein: CASHWTGNEKLFF
CDR3 length: 13
D gene: TRBD1
J gene: TRBJ1-4
clone size: NA
V gene: TRBV2

CDR3 DNA: TGTGCCTGGCGGGGGGGCCACACCATATATTTT
CDR3 protein: CAWRGGHTIYF
CDR3 length: 11
D gene: NA
J gene: TRBJ1-3
clone size: NA
V gene: TRBV30

CDR3 DNA: TGTGCCAGCAGTTCGGGTACGACAGATACGCAGTATTTT
CDR3 protein: CASSSGTTDTQYF
CDR3 length: 13
D gene: NA
J gene: TRBJ2-3
clone size: NA
V gene: TRBV27

CDR3 DNA: TGCGCCAGCAGCTTCCTAGCGGATGCCTACAATGAGCAGTTCTTC
CDR3 protein: CASSFLADAYNEQFF
CDR3 length: 15
D gene: TRBD2
J gene: TRBJ2-1
clone size: NA
V gene: TRBV5-1

CDR3 DNA: TGCGCCAGCAGCTTGGACCCAAAACAGAGTAGCACAGATACGCAGTATTTT
CDR3 protein: CASSLDPKQSSTDTQYF
CDR3 length: 17
D gene: NA
J gene: TRBJ2-3
clone size: NA
V gene: TRBV5-1